The rows below give T cell receptor beta chains drawn from one sample of a study of neurological immune-mediated disorders. TCRdb called the 5' RACE reads again in MiXCR, with one record for every CDR3 protein. The data contain more than 70,000 distinct CDR3 sequences, 17% of them singletons. Sequences were obtained from PBMCs. The origin of the receptors is a woman aged 40 to 50 in good health. Both conserved end residues are part of each CDR3. Fields, in order: D gene, J gene, V gene, clone size, CDR3 protein, CDR3 DNA. D genes are given only for firm matches. Size tells how often a clone was seen (once, few, many) or the class of an expanded clone, and some rows leave it out.

D gene: NA
J gene: TRBJ2-1
V gene: TRBV18
clone size: NA
CDR3 protein: CASSPPSHDEQFF
CDR3 DNA: TGTGCCAGCTCACCACCGTCCCACGATGAGCAGTTCTTC

D gene: TRBD1
J gene: TRBJ1-1
V gene: TRBV20-1
clone size: many
CDR3 protein: CSAQTGTGVPEAFF
CDR3 DNA: TGCAGTGCCCAAACCGGGACAGGGGTGCCTGAAGCTTTCTTT

D gene: NA
J gene: TRBJ1-1
V gene: TRBV20-1
clone size: many
CDR3 protein: CSARDNRNTEAFF
CDR3 DNA: TGCAGTGCTAGAGACAACAGGAACACTGAAGCTTTCTTT

D gene: NA
J gene: TRBJ2-7
V gene: TRBV10-2
clone size: many
CDR3 protein: CASSEVRDEQYF
CDR3 DNA: TGCGCCAGCAGTGAGGTCAGGGACGAGCAGTACTTC

D gene: TRBD2
J gene: TRBJ2-1
V gene: TRBV4-3
clone size: many
CDR3 protein: CASSQDTGGRDNEQFF
CDR3 DNA: TGCGCCAGCAGCCAAGATACGGGGGGACGGGACAATGAGCAGTTCTTC

D gene: TRBD2
J gene: TRBJ2-1
V gene: TRBV5-1
clone size: many
CDR3 protein: CASSHHGLAGGTSYNEQFF
CDR3 DNA: TGCGCCAGCAGCCATCACGGACTAGCGGGGGGGACCTCCTACAATGAGCAGTTCTTC

D gene: TRBD1
J gene: TRBJ2-5
V gene: TRBV7-2
clone size: many
CDR3 protein: CASSLNQGEETQYF
CDR3 DNA: TGTGCCAGCAGCTTAAATCAGGGGGAAGAGACCCAGTACTTC

D gene: TRBD1
J gene: TRBJ1-5
V gene: TRBV20-1
clone size: many
CDR3 protein: CSARDSPRGPQHF
CDR3 DNA: TGCAGTGCTCGGGACAGCCCCCGGGGGCCCCAGCATTTT

D gene: NA
J gene: TRBJ1-1
V gene: TRBV19
clone size: NA
CDR3 protein: CATGEGLYTEAFF
CDR3 DNA: TGTGCCACCGGGGAGGGGCTGTACACTGAAGCTTTCTTT

D gene: NA
J gene: TRBJ2-5
V gene: TRBV20-1
clone size: many
CDR3 protein: CSAGGQGPTGPETQYF
CDR3 DNA: TGCAGTGCCGGCGGTCAGGGACCGACGGGACCAGAGACCCAGTACTTC

D gene: NA
J gene: TRBJ1-1
V gene: TRBV6-1
clone size: few
CDR3 protein: CASRAPSNTEAFF
CDR3 DNA: TGTGCCAGCAGGGCCCCTTCGAACACTGAAGCTTTCTTT

D gene: NA
J gene: TRBJ2-3
V gene: TRBV20-1
clone size: many
CDR3 protein: CSAWTTTNTQYF
CDR3 DNA: TGCAGTGCTTGGACCACGACAAATACGCAGTATTTT

D gene: NA
J gene: TRBJ2-1
V gene: TRBV4-1
clone size: few
CDR3 protein: CASGQGHNEQFF
CDR3 DNA: TGCGCCAGCGGGCAGGGGCACAATGAGCAGTTCTTC

D gene: NA
J gene: TRBJ2-2
V gene: TRBV5-1
clone size: many
CDR3 protein: CASSSDGDGGELFF
CDR3 DNA: TGCGCCAGCAGCTCGGACGGGGACGGCGGGGAGCTGTTTTTT

D gene: TRBD1
J gene: TRBJ1-3
V gene: TRBV20-1
clone size: many
CDR3 protein: CSARDRESSGNTIYF
CDR3 DNA: TGCAGTGCCAGAGACAGGGAGAGCTCTGGAAACACCATATATTTT

D gene: TRBD1
J gene: TRBJ1-1
V gene: TRBV12-3/TRBV12-4
clone size: NA
CDR3 protein: CASSLARGPVWGAFF
CDR3 DNA: TGTGCCAGCAGTTTAGCGAGGGGGCCCGTTTGGGGAGCTTTCTTT

D gene: TRBD2
J gene: TRBJ2-1
V gene: TRBV6-2/TRBV6-3
clone size: many
CDR3 protein: CASSYTEATGLAGGEQFF
CDR3 DNA: TGTGCCAGCAGTTACACAGAGGCAACGGGACTAGCGGGGGGTGAGCAGTTCTTC

D gene: TRBD2
J gene: TRBJ2-3
V gene: TRBV28
clone size: many
CDR3 protein: CASSPLAGGPSTDTQYF
CDR3 DNA: TGTGCCAGCAGTCCTCTAGCGGGGGGGCCGAGCACAGATACGCAGTATTTT

D gene: NA
J gene: TRBJ1-1
V gene: TRBV29-1
clone size: many
CDR3 protein: CSVEGGLESAFF
CDR3 DNA: TGCAGCGTTGAAGGGGGGCTAGAGTCCGCTTTCTTT

D gene: NA
J gene: TRBJ2-7
V gene: TRBV5-1
clone size: NA
CDR3 protein: CASSQEGTSYEQYF
CDR3 DNA: TGCGCCAGCAGTCAGGAGGGGACCTCCTACGAGCAGTACTTC

D gene: NA
J gene: TRBJ2-1
V gene: TRBV4-1
clone size: many
CDR3 protein: CASSRTGLQRNEQFF
CDR3 DNA: TGCGCCAGCAGCCGAACCGGGCTTCAGAGGAATGAGCAGTTCTTC

D gene: NA
J gene: TRBJ2-1
V gene: TRBV20-1
clone size: many
CDR3 protein: CSARDYPEQFF
CDR3 DNA: TGCAGTGCTAGAGATTACCCCGAGCAGTTCTTC

D gene: NA
J gene: TRBJ2-5
V gene: TRBV5-1
clone size: many
CDR3 protein: CASSPNPGLGETQYF
CDR3 DNA: TGCGCCAGCAGCCCGAACCCAGGGCTCGGAGAGACCCAGTACTTC

D gene: NA
J gene: TRBJ2-2
V gene: TRBV7-6
clone size: NA
CDR3 protein: CASSLTGQPLLTNTGELFF
CDR3 DNA: TGTGCCAGCAGCTTAACTGGACAGCCTCTACTTACGAACACCGGGGAGCTGTTTTTT

D gene: TRBD2
J gene: TRBJ2-7
V gene: TRBV5-6
clone size: many
CDR3 protein: CASSVGLAYHEQYF
CDR3 DNA: TGTGCCAGCAGTGTGGGACTAGCTTACCACGAGCAGTACTTC

D gene: NA
J gene: TRBJ2-5
V gene: TRBV7-2
clone size: many
CDR3 protein: CASSRRRGWEETQYF
CDR3 DNA: TGTGCCAGCAGCCGGCGGCGGGGTTGGGAAGAGACCCAGTACTTC

D gene: NA
J gene: TRBJ2-3
V gene: TRBV20-1
clone size: many
CDR3 protein: CSALSPPIDTQYF
CDR3 DNA: TGCAGTGCCTTATCACCCCCCATTGATACGCAGTATTTT

D gene: NA
J gene: TRBJ1-5
V gene: TRBV7-2
clone size: many
CDR3 protein: CASSLASRGFSNQPQHF
CDR3 DNA: TGTGCCAGCAGCTTAGCGTCTAGGGGATTTAGCAATCAGCCCCAGCATTTT

D gene: TRBD1
J gene: TRBJ2-5
V gene: TRBV10-3
clone size: NA
CDR3 protein: CAISDWDRGYQETQYF
CDR3 DNA: TGTGCCATCAGTGATTGGGACAGGGGGTACCAAGAGACCCAGTACTTC

D gene: TRBD1
J gene: TRBJ2-3
V gene: TRBV12-3/TRBV12-4
clone size: many
CDR3 protein: CASSPGQETDTQYF
CDR3 DNA: TGTGCCAGCAGTCCTGGACAGGAGACAGATACGCAGTATTTT

D gene: TRBD1
J gene: TRBJ2-1
V gene: TRBV24-1
clone size: NA
CDR3 protein: CATSDSDRGHNEQFF
CDR3 DNA: TGTGCCACCAGTGATTCAGACAGGGGCCACAATGAGCAGTTCTTC

D gene: NA
J gene: TRBJ2-4
V gene: TRBV28
clone size: many
CDR3 protein: CASSQQGSGIQYF
CDR3 DNA: TGTGCCAGCAGCCAACAGGGTTCGGGCATTCAGTACTTC

D gene: NA
J gene: TRBJ1-1
V gene: TRBV3-1
clone size: many
CDR3 protein: CASSQGPGHTEAFF
CDR3 DNA: TGTGCCAGCAGTCAGGGGCCCGGACACACTGAAGCTTTCTTT

D gene: NA
J gene: TRBJ2-5
V gene: TRBV18
clone size: many
CDR3 protein: CASSPTGGGLPETQYF
CDR3 DNA: TGTGCCAGCTCACCAACCGGAGGGGGGCTGCCAGAGACCCAGTACTTC

D gene: NA
J gene: TRBJ1-1
V gene: TRBV18
clone size: few
CDR3 protein: CASSPFRKIGGGVNTEAFF
CDR3 DNA: TGTGCCAGCTCACCATTTCGGAAAATTGGTGGCGGAGTGAACACTGAAGCTTTCTTT

D gene: NA
J gene: TRBJ2-3
V gene: TRBV20-1
clone size: many
CDR3 protein: CSADSGKSTDTQYF
CDR3 DNA: TGCAGTGCTGATAGCGGAAAAAGCACAGATACGCAGTATTTT

D gene: TRBD2
J gene: TRBJ2-3
V gene: TRBV4-3
clone size: many
CDR3 protein: CASSHSGDPSTDTQYF
CDR3 DNA: TGCGCCAGCAGCCACAGCGGGGATCCTTCCACAGATACGCAGTATTTT

D gene: NA
J gene: TRBJ2-5
V gene: TRBV7-2
clone size: many
CDR3 protein: CASSREIREAQYF
CDR3 DNA: TGTGCCAGCAGCCGGGAGATTAGGGAGGCCCAGTACTTC

D gene: NA
J gene: TRBJ2-6
V gene: TRBV20-1
clone size: many
CDR3 protein: CSASPLGANVLTF
CDR3 DNA: TGCAGTGCCAGCCCGTTAGGGGCCAACGTCCTGACTTTC

D gene: TRBD1
J gene: TRBJ2-1
V gene: TRBV20-1
clone size: many
CDR3 protein: CSARPRGSRSYNEQFF
CDR3 DNA: TGCAGTGCTAGGCCCAGGGGGTCGCGCTCCTACAATGAGCAGTTCTTC

D gene: NA
J gene: TRBJ2-1
V gene: TRBV20-1
clone size: many
CDR3 protein: CSASGFMLQRSNEQFF
CDR3 DNA: TGCAGTGCTAGTGGCTTTATGCTCCAACGGAGCAATGAGCAGTTCTTC

D gene: NA
J gene: TRBJ2-3
V gene: TRBV9
clone size: NA
CDR3 protein: CASSVADTQYF
CDR3 DNA: TGTGCCAGCAGCGTGGCAGATACGCAGTATTTT

D gene: NA
J gene: TRBJ2-1
V gene: TRBV14
clone size: once
CDR3 protein: CVSSQVLGVQFF
CDR3 DNA: TGTGTCAGCAGCCAAGTTTTGGGCGTGCAGTTCTTC

D gene: TRBD1
J gene: TRBJ2-3
V gene: TRBV29-1
clone size: many
CDR3 protein: CSVIPNRGVMTDTQYF
CDR3 DNA: TGCAGCGTTATTCCAAACAGGGGAGTTATGACAGATACGCAGTATTTT

D gene: TRBD1
J gene: TRBJ1-1
V gene: TRBV12-3/TRBV12-4
clone size: NA
CDR3 protein: CAGSDRVGPDTEAFF
CDR3 DNA: TGTGCCGGCAGTGACAGGGTAGGGCCGGACACTGAAGCTTTCTTT

D gene: NA
J gene: TRBJ2-1
V gene: TRBV28
clone size: many
CDR3 protein: CASSQIPGFPYNEQFF
CDR3 DNA: TGTGCCAGCAGCCAGATTCCAGGGTTCCCCTACAATGAGCAGTTCTTC